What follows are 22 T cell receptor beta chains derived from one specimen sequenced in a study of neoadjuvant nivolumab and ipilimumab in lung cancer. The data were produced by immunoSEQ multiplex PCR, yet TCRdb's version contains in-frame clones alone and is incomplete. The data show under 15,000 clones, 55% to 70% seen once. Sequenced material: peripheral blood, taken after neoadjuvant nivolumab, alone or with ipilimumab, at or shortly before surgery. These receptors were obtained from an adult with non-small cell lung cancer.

In DNA, the CDR3 is TGCGCCAGCAGCCAAGCGGGACTTACTCGGAATGAGCAGTTCTTC. Encoded protein: CASSQAGLTRNEQFF. This chain joins TRBV4-1 and TRBJ2-1; a weak D match, TRBD2 (6 bases). Germline CDR1 is MGHRA and CDR2 is YSYEKL. V lost 1 base, J lost 7 bases, and 14 bases lay in between. This CDR3 is built from 15 residues.

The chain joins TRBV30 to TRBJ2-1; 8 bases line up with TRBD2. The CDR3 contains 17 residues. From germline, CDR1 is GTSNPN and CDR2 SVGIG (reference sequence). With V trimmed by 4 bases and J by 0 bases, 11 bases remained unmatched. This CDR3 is CAWTRLAIPSSYNEQFF. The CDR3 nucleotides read TGTGCCTGGACCCGACTAGCGATACCGAGCTCCTACAATGAGCAGTTCTTC.

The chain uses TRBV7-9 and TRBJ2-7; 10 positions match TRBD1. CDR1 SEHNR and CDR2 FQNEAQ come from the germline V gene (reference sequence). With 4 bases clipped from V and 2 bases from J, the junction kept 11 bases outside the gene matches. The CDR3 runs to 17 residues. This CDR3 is CASSSYRDRGPTYEQYF. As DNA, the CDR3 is TGTGCCAGCAGCTCTTACCGGGACAGGGGTCCCACCTACGAGCAGTACTTC.

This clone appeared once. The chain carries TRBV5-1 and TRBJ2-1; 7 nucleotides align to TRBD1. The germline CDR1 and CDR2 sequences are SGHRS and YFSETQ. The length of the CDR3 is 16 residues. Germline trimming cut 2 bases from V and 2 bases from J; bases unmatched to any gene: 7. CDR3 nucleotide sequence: TGCGCCAGCAGCTTATCGGGACAGAGCACCTACAATGAGCAGTTCTTC. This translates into CASSLSGQSTYNEQFF. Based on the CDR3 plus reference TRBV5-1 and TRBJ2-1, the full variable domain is KAGVTQTPRYLIKTRGQQVTLSCSPISGHRSVSWYQQTPGQGLQFLFEYFSETQRNKGNFPGRFSGRQFSNSRSEMNVSTLELGDSALYLCASSLSGQSTYNEQFFGPGTRLTVL.

CDR3 DNA sequence: TGCAGTGCTAGAGTGGATGAGCAGTTCTTC. This sequence encodes CSARVDEQFF. The rearrangement links TRBV20-1 to TRBJ2-1, with D hard to call. Germline CDR1 reads DFQATT; CDR2 reads SNEGSKA (reference sequence). Deletions cut 1 base from V and 8 bases from J, with 3 bases between. CDR3 size: 10 residues.

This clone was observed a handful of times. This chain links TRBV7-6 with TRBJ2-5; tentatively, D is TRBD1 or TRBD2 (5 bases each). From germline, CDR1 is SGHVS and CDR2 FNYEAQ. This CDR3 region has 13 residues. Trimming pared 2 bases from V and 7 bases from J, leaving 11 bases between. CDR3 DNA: TGTGCCAGCAGCTTACCGGGACCCCGGACCCAGTACTTC. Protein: CASSLPGPRTQYF.

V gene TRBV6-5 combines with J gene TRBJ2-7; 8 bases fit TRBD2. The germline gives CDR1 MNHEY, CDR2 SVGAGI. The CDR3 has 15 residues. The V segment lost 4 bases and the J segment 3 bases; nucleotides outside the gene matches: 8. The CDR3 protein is CASSSQTGGLYEQYF. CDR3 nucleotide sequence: TGTGCCAGCAGTTCCCAGACGGGAGGGCTCTACGAGCAGTACTTC.

The CDR3 sequence is CASSEFGRGSTEAFF. In nucleotides, the CDR3 is TGTGCCAGCAGTGAATTTGGGCGGGGGAGCACTGAAGCTTTCTTT. The chain employs TRBV25-1 and TRBJ1-1; a possible D gene is TRBD1 (5 bases). This CDR3 spans 15 amino acids. Germline V gene sequence: CDR1 MGHDK, CDR2 SYGVNS. The V end was cut by 1 base, the J end by 4 bases, with 13 bases between.

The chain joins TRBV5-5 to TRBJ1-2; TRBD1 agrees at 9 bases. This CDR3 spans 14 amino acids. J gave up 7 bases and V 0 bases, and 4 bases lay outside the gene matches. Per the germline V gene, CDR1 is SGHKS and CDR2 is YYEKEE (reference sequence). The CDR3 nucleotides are TGTGCCAGCAGCTTGGCGGGACAGGGCCCTGGCTACACCTTC. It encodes CASSLAGQGPGYTF.

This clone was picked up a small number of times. DNA of the CDR3: TGTGCCTCAATACAGGGGGCAGCAGATACGCAGTATTTT. Amino acids: CASIQGAADTQYF. This chain connects TRBV30 to TRBJ2-3; 9 bases are shared with TRBD1. The germline V gene encodes CDR1 GTSNPN and CDR2 SVGIG (reference sequence). This CDR3 has 13 residues. With V trimmed by 7 bases and J by 4 bases, 6 bases remained unmatched.

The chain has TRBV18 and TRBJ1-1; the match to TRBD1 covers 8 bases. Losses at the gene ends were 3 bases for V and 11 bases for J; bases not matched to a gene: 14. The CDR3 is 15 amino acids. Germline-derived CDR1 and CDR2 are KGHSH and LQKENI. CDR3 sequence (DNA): TGTGCCAGCTCACCCCCAGGCGGACAGGGACGTGACGCTTTCTTT. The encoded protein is CASSPPGGQGRDAFF.

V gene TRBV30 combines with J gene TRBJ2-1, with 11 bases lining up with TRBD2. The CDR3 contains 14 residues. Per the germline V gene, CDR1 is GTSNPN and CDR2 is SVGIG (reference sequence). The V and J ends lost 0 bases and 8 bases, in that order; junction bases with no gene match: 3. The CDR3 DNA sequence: TGTGCCTGGAGTGTACTAGCGGGAGAATATGAGCAGTTCTTC. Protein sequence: CAWSVLAGEYEQFF. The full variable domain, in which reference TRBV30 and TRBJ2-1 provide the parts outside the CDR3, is SQTIHQWPATLVQPVGSPLSLECTVEGTSNPNLYWYRQAAGRGLQLLFYSVGIGQISSEVPQNLSASRPQDRQFILSSKKLLLSDSGFYLCAWSVLAGEYEQFFGPGTRLTVL.

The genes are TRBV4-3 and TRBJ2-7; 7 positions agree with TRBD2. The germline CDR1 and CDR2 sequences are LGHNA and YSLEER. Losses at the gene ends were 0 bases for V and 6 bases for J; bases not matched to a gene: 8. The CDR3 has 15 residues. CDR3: CASSQERLAVSEQYF. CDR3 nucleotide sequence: TGCGCCAGCAGCCAAGAACGGCTAGCGGTATCCGAGCAGTACTTC.

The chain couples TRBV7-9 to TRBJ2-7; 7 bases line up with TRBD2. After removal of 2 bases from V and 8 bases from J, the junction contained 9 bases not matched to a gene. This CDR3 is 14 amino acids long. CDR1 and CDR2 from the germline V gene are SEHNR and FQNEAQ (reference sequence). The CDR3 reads CASSLIGAGNQQYF. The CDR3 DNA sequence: TGTGCCAGCAGCTTAATCGGAGCGGGGAATCAGCAGTACTTC.

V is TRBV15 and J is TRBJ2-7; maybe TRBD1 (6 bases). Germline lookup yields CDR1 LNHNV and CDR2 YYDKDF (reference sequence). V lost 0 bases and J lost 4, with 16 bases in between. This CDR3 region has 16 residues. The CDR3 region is CATSRELTGNPYEQYF. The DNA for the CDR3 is TGTGCCACCAGCAGAGAACTTACAGGGAATCCTTACGAGCAGTACTTC.

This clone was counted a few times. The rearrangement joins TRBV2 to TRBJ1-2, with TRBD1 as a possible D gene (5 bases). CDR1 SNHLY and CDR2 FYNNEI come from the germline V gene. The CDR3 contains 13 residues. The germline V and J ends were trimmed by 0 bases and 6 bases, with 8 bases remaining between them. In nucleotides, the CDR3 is TGTGCCAGCAGTGAAGCCGTAGGGGATGGCTACACCTTC. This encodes CASSEAVGDGYTF.

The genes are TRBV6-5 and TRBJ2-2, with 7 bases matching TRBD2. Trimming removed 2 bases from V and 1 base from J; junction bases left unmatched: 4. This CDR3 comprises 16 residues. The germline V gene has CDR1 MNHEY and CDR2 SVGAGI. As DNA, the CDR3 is TGTGCCAGCAGTTACAGGTGGGAGGGGAACACCGGGGAGCTGTTTTTT. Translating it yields CASSYRWEGNTGELFF.

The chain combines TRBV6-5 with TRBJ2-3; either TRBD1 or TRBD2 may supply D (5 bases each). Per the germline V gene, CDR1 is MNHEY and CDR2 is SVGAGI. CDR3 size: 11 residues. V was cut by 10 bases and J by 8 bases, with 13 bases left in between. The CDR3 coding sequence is TGTGCCACCGCCGACGGGGCTACGCAGTATTTT. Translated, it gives CATADGATQYF.

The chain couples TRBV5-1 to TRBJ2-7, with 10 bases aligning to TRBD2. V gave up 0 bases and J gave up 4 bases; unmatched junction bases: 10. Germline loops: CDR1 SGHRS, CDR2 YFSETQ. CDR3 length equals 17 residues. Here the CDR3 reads CASSLGGLADGVYEQYF. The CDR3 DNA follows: TGCGCCAGCAGCTTGGGAGGACTAGCGGATGGGGTGTACGAGCAGTACTTC.

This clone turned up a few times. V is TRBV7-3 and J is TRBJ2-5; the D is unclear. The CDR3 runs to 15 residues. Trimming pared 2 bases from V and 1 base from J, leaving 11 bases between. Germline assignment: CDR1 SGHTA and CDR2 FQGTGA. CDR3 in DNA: TGTGCCAGCAGCTTAGTTCCTTCCCCCCAAGAGACCCAGTACTTC. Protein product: CASSLVPSPQETQYF.

DNA of the CDR3: TGCGCCAGCAGCTTGGCCGATCCCGGAGGAGATACGCAGTATTTT. Its translation is CASSLADPGGDTQYF. This sequence joins TRBV5-1 and TRBJ2-3; tentative D call: TRBD2 (5 bases). Germline V gives CDR1 SGHRS, CDR2 YFSETQ. The CDR3 totals 15 residues. Trimming shortened V by 0 bases and J by 5 bases, and 13 bases separated the two germline ends.

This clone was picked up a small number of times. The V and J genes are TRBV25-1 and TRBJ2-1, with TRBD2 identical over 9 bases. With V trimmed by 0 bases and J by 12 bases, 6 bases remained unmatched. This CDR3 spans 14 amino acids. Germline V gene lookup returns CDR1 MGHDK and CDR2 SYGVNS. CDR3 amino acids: CASSEYGREGRQFF. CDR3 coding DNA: TGTGCCAGCAGTGAATATGGGCGGGAGGGCCGGCAGTTCTTC.